This entry lists 13 T cell receptor beta chains sequenced from one sample in a study of T-cell memory formation after mild COVID-19 (dated by TCRdb to the early 2020s). Libraries were made using 5' RACE. Sequencer: Illumina NovaSeq 6000. Using fastp at Q25 and MiXCR, TCRdb reprocessed the public reads and kept productive beta chains. Each CDR3 protein appears once, grouped with its most common genes and DNA. This sample lists about 430,000 distinct CDR3 sequences; 24% were detected once. Jointly, the top ten make up around 8.8% of the sample. Sequencing was performed on PBMCs or a T cell subset sorted from them (not recorded which). Receptor source: an adult woman who had mild COVID-19 (a few samples of this study predate the infection). The sample titles of this study are shuffled in the database, so cell type and time point are left out; the donor was told from shared clones.

This clonotype was seen more than once but under ten times. V gene TRBV9 combines with J gene TRBJ2-1; D gene unclear. This CDR3 is 13 amino acids long. Trimming cost V 4 bases and J 5 bases, with 10 bases left between them. The germline V gene has CDR1 SGDLS and CDR2 YYNGEE. CDR3 in DNA: TGTGCCAGCAGCCCAGGCACTGACAATGAGCAGTTCTTC. Protein sequence: CASSPGTDNEQFF. Looking up the rest from reference TRBV9 and TRBJ2-1 gives the full variable domain: DSGVTQTPKHLITATGQRVTLRCSPRSGDLSVYWYQQSLDQGLQFLIQYYNGEERAKGNILERFSAQQFPDLHSELNLSSLELGDSALYFCASSPGTDNEQFFGPGTRLTVL.

In this sample, this clonotype turned up a few times. This chain links TRBV20-1 with TRBJ2-7, with TRBD2 identical over 8 bases. The germline CDR1 and CDR2 sequences are DFQATT and SNEGSKA (reference sequence). The CDR3 consists of 13 residues. CDR3 coding DNA: TGCAGGGCCCGGCGGGGGGACACCTACGAGCAGTACTTC. Its translation is CRARRGDTYEQYF.

The chain uses TRBV6-2 or TRBV6-3 and TRBJ2-3; a weak D match, TRBD2 (5 bases). Trimming took 0 bases from V and 2 from J, leaving 12 bases between them. Germline CDR1 reads MNHEY; CDR2 reads SVGEGT. The CDR3 has 16 residues. The CDR3 protein is CASSYSRTEYTDTQYF. In nucleotides, the CDR3 is TGTGCCAGCAGTTACTCGAGGACTGAATACACAGATACGCAGTATTTT.

This clonotype was seen only a few times. The chain combines TRBV20-1 with TRBJ2-1; 8 bases map to TRBD2. This CDR3 comprises 14 residues. Germline V lookup: CDR1 DFQATT, CDR2 SNEGSKA (reference sequence). Germline trimming cut 6 bases from V and 8 bases from J; bases unmatched to any gene: 12. The CDR3 region has the DNA TGCAGTGCCCGGGGGGTAGCGGGAAGGGATGAGCAGTTCTTC. Translating it yields CSARGVAGRDEQFF.

The rearrangement links TRBV10-3 to TRBJ2-3; D remains unclear. The germline CDR1 and CDR2 sequences are ENHRY and SYGVKD. The CDR3 extends over 13 amino acids. Trimming pared 4 bases from V and 3 bases from J, leaving 8 bases between. The CDR3 nucleotides are TGTGCCATCAGTGTCTCCGAGACAGATACGCAGTATTTT. It codes for CAISVSETDTQYF.

This clonotype was counted only a few times. The rearrangement uses TRBV19 and TRBJ2-2; D remains unclear. Germline V lookup: CDR1 LNHDA, CDR2 SQIVND (reference sequence). The V gene lost 5 bases and the J gene lost 5 bases, with 18 bases spanning the gap. This CDR3 spans 16 amino acids. The CDR3 coding sequence is TGTGCCAGTAGTTCGCATAGGGTATTGTCAACCGGGGAGCTGTTTTTT. Its protein product is CASSSHRVLSTGELFF.

This clonotype was observed many times. Written as DNA, the CDR3 is TGCAGTGCTAGGTCCAGTGGGGAAACGTCGGGTGAGACTGAAGCTTTCTTT. Amino acids: CSARSSGETSGETEAFF. The gene calls are TRBV20-1 and TRBJ1-1; no clear D. Germline assignment: CDR1 DFQATT and CDR2 SNEGSKA (reference sequence). The CDR3 totals 17 residues. V dropped 3 bases and J dropped 5 bases, with 25 bases sitting between them.

The table lists this clonotype with a few counts. This chain joins TRBV18 and TRBJ1-1; possibly TRBD1 for D (5 bases). Trimming removed 2 bases at V and 0 bases at J, with 10 bases between. The CDR3 is made up of 15 amino acids. CDR1 is KGHSH and CDR2 is LQKENI in the germline V gene. In DNA, the CDR3 is TGTGCCAGCTCACCAGCGGCAGGGATGAACACTGAAGCTTTCTTT. It specifies CASSPAAGMNTEAFF.

The chain couples TRBV20-1 to TRBJ2-7; perhaps TRBD2 as D (5 bases). Trimming shortened V by 1 base and J by 6 bases, and 10 bases separated the two germline ends. This CDR3 has 12 residues. Germline loops: CDR1 DFQATT, CDR2 SNEGSKA (reference sequence). This chain's CDR3 is CSARALVAEQYF. The CDR3 coding sequence is TGCAGTGCTAGAGCACTAGTTGCCGAGCAGTACTTC.

This chain joins TRBV7-9 and TRBJ1-6; TRBD1 might be the D (5 bases). The germline V gene encodes CDR1 SEHNR and CDR2 FQNEAQ (reference sequence). The CDR3 loop spans 14 amino acids. Trimming removed 3 bases at V and 10 bases at J, with 13 bases between. For the CDR3, the DNA is TGTGCCAGCAGCTTTACAGGCAGGGCATCACCCCTCCACTTT. It codes for CASSFTGRASPLHF.

The gene calls are TRBV6-1 and TRBJ2-5; 8 bases are a match to TRBD1. After removal of 6 bases from V and 5 bases from J, the junction contained 11 bases not matched to a gene. This CDR3 has 15 amino acids. The germline CDR1 and CDR2 sequences are MNHNS and SASEGT. CDR3 loop: CASSEGPTGAETQYF. The CDR3 DNA follows: TGTGCCAGCAGCGAGGGCCCGACAGGGGCCGAGACCCAGTACTTC.

This clonotype was counted many times. This chain uses TRBV5-1 with TRBJ2-1, with 10 bases lining up with TRBD2. The CDR3 has 15 residues. Germline loops: CDR1 SGHRS, CDR2 YFSETQ. Losses at the gene ends were 0 bases for V and 5 bases for J; bases not matched to a gene: 2. The CDR3 DNA reads as TGCGCCAGCAGCTTGGGGCTAGCGGGGGACAATGAGCAGTTCTTC. Translation gives CASSLGLAGDNEQFF.

This clonotype was recorded a few times. The CDR3 loop reads CASSVQRGSTDTQYF. CDR3 bases: TGTGCCAGCAGCGTTCAGCGGGGGAGCACAGATACGCAGTATTTT. This chain connects TRBV9 to TRBJ2-3, with TRBD2 identical over 8 bases. Trimming removed 2 bases from V and 0 bases from J; junction bases left unmatched: 2. There are 15 residues in the CDR3. CDR1 SGDLS and CDR2 YYNGEE come from the germline V gene.